This TCR beta chain was recovered during a study of T cells in narcolepsy. General study results and limits: Comparing one patient's CSF and blood CD4+ clonotypes highlighted HCRT- and TRIB2-specific autoreactive clonotypes. In some patient and control memory CD4+ samples, autoreactive clones were absent. Autoreactive clonotypes reportedly recurred in blood of same and different patients, not controls.

The trim removed 4 bases at V and 0 bases at J, leaving 4 bases unmatched. The CDR3 has 16 amino acids. CDR1 is SEHNR, CDR2 FQNEAQ, per germline (reference sequence). Regarding this clone: Its antigen is still unknown.

Profiling relied on immunoSEQ multiplex PCR, and the TCRdb table lists in-frame clones only, not all of them. Among about 32,000 clones listed, approximately 79% were seen once. Specimen: memory (CD45RA-) CD4+ T cells from blood. This receptor was identified in a human donor in good health. The rearrangement uses TRBV7-9 and TRBJ2-2; 8 bases fit TRBD1. This CDR3 is CASSSSGGANTGELFF. The CDR3 coding sequence is TGTGCCAGCAGCTCTTCAGGGGGCGCGAACACCGGGGAGCTGTTTTTT. The whole variable domain, filled in from reference TRBV7-9 and TRBJ2-2, reads DTGVSQNPRHKITKRGQNVTFRCDPISEHNRLYWYRQTLGQGPEFLTYFQNEAQLEKSRLLSDRFSAERPKGSFSTLEIQRTEQGDSAMYLCASSSSGGANTGELFFGEGSRLTVL.